The 30 T cell receptor beta chains below all came from one sample that was sequenced in a study of T cell responses to AZD1222 COVID-19 vaccine. Some clones are missing from TCRdb's copy, which holds only in-frame ones; the method was immunoSEQ multiplex PCR. The sample has 150,000 to 200,000 clones, approximately 94% seen once. The sequences come from peripheral blood, collected 28 days after the second AZD1222 dose. These receptors all come from an adult who received the AZD1222 COVID-19 vaccine.

The chain is built from TRBV27 and TRBJ2-3, with TRBD1 matching over 7 bases. The CDR3 length is 13 residues. Germline CDR1 reads MNHEY; CDR2 reads SMNVEV (reference sequence). V dropped 6 bases and J dropped 3; count of bases not matched to a gene: 3. The CDR3 spells CASSHRGTDTQYF. CDR3 in DNA: TGTGCCAGCAGCCACAGGGGTACAGATACGCAGTATTTT.

This sequence joins TRBV23-1 and TRBJ2-5; D may be TRBD1 or TRBD2 (5 bases each). TRBV23-1 is an ORF for which the function is uncertain. The V and J ends lost 7 bases and 4 bases respectively, with 10 bases between them. The CDR3 is 12 residues long. CDR3 sequence: CASNQGPETQYF. The DNA for the CDR3 is TGCGCCAGCAACCAGGGACCAGAGACCCAGTACTTC.

The chain employs TRBV7-3 and TRBJ1-6, with D unresolved. The CDR3 has 12 residues. Germline V gene sequence: CDR1 SGHTA, CDR2 FQGTGA. Trimming cost V 8 bases and J 6 bases, with 8 bases left between them. The CDR3 bases are TGTGCCAGCGGTAGCGGTAATTCACCCCTCCACTTT. The encoded protein is CASGSGNSPLHF.

The chain recombines TRBV11-2 with TRBJ2-7; D is possibly TRBD2 (5 bases). In germline, CDR1 is SGHAT, CDR2 FQNNGV. Trimming cost V 1 base and J 5 bases, with 9 bases left between them. CDR3 length: 13 amino acids. In DNA form, the CDR3 reads TGTGCCAGCAGCTTAGGGCTAGCAGACGAGCAGTACTTC. It is translated as CASSLGLADEQYF.

The chain employs TRBV3-1 (or the pseudogene TRBV3-2) and TRBJ1-5, with D unclear. V dropped 4 bases and J dropped 6 bases, with 10 bases sitting between them. The CDR3 covers 13 residues. Germline CDR1 and CDR2: LGHDT and YNNKEL (reference sequence). CDR3 residues: CASSRGLGQPQHF. The CDR3 DNA follows: TGTGCCAGCAGCCGGGGTCTCGGTCAGCCCCAGCATTTT.

The CDR3 DNA sequence: TGTGCCAGTAGTGTCTTTCCCTCGGACAGGGTTCGCGAGCAGTACTTC. Translating gives CASSVFPSDRVREQYF. This sequence joins TRBV19 and TRBJ2-7, with 8 nucleotides matching TRBD1. CDR1 is LNHDA and CDR2 is SQIVND in the germline V gene (reference sequence). The V and J ends lost 5 bases and 6 bases, in that order; junction bases with no gene match: 15. The CDR3 has 16 residues. The whole variable domain, filled in from reference TRBV19 and TRBJ2-7, reads DGGITQSPKYLFRKEGQNVTLSCEQNLNHDAMYWYRQDPGQGLRLIYYSQIVNDFQKGDIAEGYSVSREKKESFPLTVTSAQKNPTAFYLCASSVFPSDRVREQYFGPGTRLTVT.

The chain recombines TRBV9 with TRBJ2-1; D is perhaps TRBD1 (5 bases). This CDR3 region has 14 residues. Germline V CDR1 and CDR2: SGDLS, YYNGEE. Trimming took off 4 bases at V and 2 bases at J, with 10 bases between the two ends. The CDR3 sequence is CASSTGHTYNEQFF. CDR3 DNA sequence: TGTGCCAGCAGCACAGGCCACACCTACAATGAGCAGTTCTTC.

The chain carries TRBV2 and TRBJ2-7; 7 nucleotides line up with TRBD1. Trimming cost V 7 bases and J 5 bases; bases outside gene matches: 11. This CDR3 is built from 14 residues. Germline V gene lookup returns CDR1 SNHLY and CDR2 FYNNEI. The CDR3 DNA reads as TGTGCCAGCACCCGGACAGGATCTCTCGACGAGCAGTACTTC. It codes for CASTRTGSLDEQYF.

The chain joins TRBV5-6 to TRBJ1-6, with D possibly being TRBD1 (5 bases). The V gene lost 2 bases and the J gene lost 9 bases, with 15 bases spanning the gap. The CDR3 has 15 amino acids. CDR1 SGHDT and CDR2 YYEEEE come from the germline V gene. The CDR3 reads CASSFGRTWASPLHF. The CDR3, as DNA: TGTGCCAGCAGCTTCGGCAGGACATGGGCTTCACCCCTCCACTTT.

The chain couples TRBV28 to TRBJ1-1; TRBD1 might be the D (6 bases). Germline V gene data show CDR1 as MDHEN and CDR2 as SYDVKM. V lost 2 bases, J lost 7 bases, and 17 bases lay in between. The CDR3 length is 15 residues. The CDR3 loop is CASSLGEAGVLEAFF. The CDR3 bases are TGTGCCAGCAGTTTAGGTGAGGCAGGGGTACTTGAAGCTTTCTTT.

V is TRBV4-1 and J is TRBJ2-7, with TRBD1 identical over 7 bases. Germline CDR1 reads MGHRA; CDR2 reads YSYEKL. The ends lost 0 bases at V and 8 bases at J; junction bases unmatched: 4. The CDR3 loop spans 13 amino acids. The CDR3 here is CASSQDLRGQQYF. CDR3 nucleotides: TGCGCCAGCAGCCAAGATCTTAGGGGGCAGCAGTACTTC.

The chain carries TRBV5-1 and TRBJ1-2; TRBD1 matches at 9 bases. V shed 1 base and J 7 bases; nucleotides not matched to a gene: 11. The CDR3 loop spans 16 amino acids. Germline V lookup: CDR1 SGHRS, CDR2 YFSETQ. The DNA for the CDR3 is TGCGCCAGCAGCTTGTGGGGACAGGGAGGCTTCCGTGGCTACACCTTC. It specifies CASSLWGQGGFRGYTF.

The chain has TRBV19 and TRBJ1-2; TRBD1 matches 8 bases. This CDR3 is 14 amino acids long. V lost 5 bases and J lost 2; bases outside the gene matches: 4. Germline V CDR1 and CDR2: LNHDA, SQIVND (reference sequence). In DNA form, the CDR3 reads TGTGCCAGTAGTGAGACAGGGGTCAACTATGGCTACACCTTC. The encoded protein is CASSETGVNYGYTF.

This clone was detected only a few times. The chain recombines TRBV2 with TRBJ1-2; D is possibly TRBD1 (6 bases). The V and J ends lost 6 bases and 5 bases respectively, with 16 bases between them. CDR3 length: 14 residues. CDR1 and CDR2 from the germline V gene are SNHLY and FYNNEI. The CDR3 nucleotides read TGTGCCAGCAGCGCCGGGGGGCAAGGTTATGGCTACACCTTC. Its protein is CASSAGGQGYGYTF.

This clone has only one observation. The chain uses TRBV2 and TRBJ1-6; a weak D match, TRBD1 (5 bases). In germline, CDR1 is SNHLY, CDR2 FYNNEI. Trimming removed 6 bases at V and 5 bases at J, with 11 bases between. The CDR3 is 14 residues long. CDR3 amino acids: CASRRDRNNSPLHF. Written as DNA, the CDR3 is TGTGCCAGCAGACGAGACAGAAATAATTCACCCCTCCACTTT. The whole variable domain, remainder taken from reference TRBV2 and TRBJ1-6, is EPEVTQTPSHQVTQMGQEVILRCVPISNHLYFYWYRQILGQKVEFLVSFYNNEISEKSEIFDDQFSVERPDGSNFTLKIRSTKLEDSAMYFCASRRDRNNSPLHFGNGTRLTVT.

This chain links TRBV6-2 or TRBV6-3 with TRBJ1-2, with a weak D call TRBD1 (6 bases). Trimming removed 5 bases from V and 6 bases from J, with 16 bases in between. This CDR3 is built from 14 residues. Germline CDR1 MNHEY, CDR2 SVGEGT. The CDR3 sequence is CASSHRAVVDGYTF. CDR3 DNA: TGTGCCAGCAGTCACAGGGCGGTTGTGGATGGCTACACCTTC.

The V and J genes are TRBV21-1 and TRBJ1-2. TRBV21-1 constitutes a pseudogene. The CDR3 is 11 residues long. CDR3 loop: CASSKLRDYTF. The CDR3 coding sequence is TGTGCCAGCAGCAAACTCCGGGACTACACCTTC.

This chain uses TRBV12-2 with TRBJ2-5; TRBD2, the table's D call, was not compared with the DNA. TRBV12-2 is noted as a pseudogene. The CDR3 has 23 amino acids. CDR3 nucleotide sequence: TGTGCAAGTCGCCCCCGACTAGCGGCAGAGAGTGGGGTCCCAAACCCACCCCAAGAGACCCAGTACTTC. Translation gives CASRPRLAAESGVPNPPQETQYF.

This sequence joins TRBV4-1 and TRBJ1-2; D is ambiguous. In germline, CDR1 is MGHRA, CDR2 YSYEKL. V was pared by 1 base and J by 4 bases, with 10 bases between. The CDR3 consists of 14 residues. This chain's CDR3 is CASSQAAGVYGYTF. The CDR3 coding sequence is TGCGCCAGCAGCCAAGCGGCAGGCGTCTATGGCTACACCTTC.

V gene TRBV7-9 combines with J gene TRBJ2-3, with D perhaps matching TRBD2 (5 bases). The CDR3 totals 14 residues. Germline loops: CDR1 SEHNR, CDR2 FQNEAQ (reference sequence). V lost 6 bases and J 5 bases, leaving 15 bases between the germline ends. The CDR3 DNA reads TGTGCCAGCAGTATTCCCTCACGGGGAGATACGCAGTATTTT. Its translation is CASSIPSRGDTQYF.

A single count supports this clone. The chain uses TRBV2 and TRBJ1-1; possibly TRBD1 for D (5 bases). The V end was cut by 7 bases, the J end by 3 bases, with 15 bases between. The CDR3 is 14 residues long. Looked up from germline, CDR1 is SNHLY and CDR2 is FYNNEI. The CDR3 region has the DNA TGTGCCAGCACTAATGGAGAGGGGCACACTGAAGCTTTCTTT. Translation gives CASTNGEGHTEAFF.

This clone has a single count. The rearrangement links TRBV29-1 to TRBJ1-2; D gene unclear. CDR3 length: 10 residues. The V end was cut by 4 bases, the J end by 7 bases, with 7 bases between. Germline V CDR1 and CDR2: SQVTM, ANQGSEA. CDR3 in DNA: TGCAGCGTTGCTGGGTCTGGCTACACCTTC. It yields the protein CSVAGSGYTF.

This chain links TRBV5-5 with TRBJ2-7; 8 nucleotides line up with TRBD2. J gave up 2 bases and V 2 bases, and 9 bases lay outside the gene matches. The CDR3 has 16 amino acids. Germline V CDR1 and CDR2: SGHKS, YYEKEE (reference sequence). CDR3 loop: CASSFQSSGGPYEQYF. CDR3 sequence (DNA): TGTGCCAGCAGCTTCCAGTCGAGCGGGGGCCCCTACGAGCAGTACTTC.

The V and J genes are TRBV7-8 and TRBJ2-7; D is perhaps TRBD1 (5 bases). Germline CDR1 and CDR2: SGHVS and FQNEAQ. The V end lost 4 bases, the J end lost 7 bases, and 11 bases lay between the germline ends. This CDR3 spans 12 amino acids. The CDR3 protein is CASSWSGFEQYF. The CDR3 coding sequence is TGTGCCAGCAGCTGGTCAGGGTTTGAGCAGTACTTC.

The J gene is TRBJ1-5, the V gene TRBV7-9, with D unclear. CDR1 and CDR2 (germline): SEHNR, FQNEAQ (reference sequence). V was trimmed by 6 bases and J by 7 bases, leaving 1 base between them. The CDR3 consists of 9 residues. The CDR3 region is CASRQPQHF. DNA for the CDR3: TGTGCCAGCAGACAGCCCCAGCATTTT.

The chain combines TRBV25-1 with TRBJ2-6; no reliable D call. Trimming took 4 bases from V and 1 from J, leaving 5 bases between them. This CDR3 is built from 14 residues. Germline V gives CDR1 MGHDK, CDR2 SYGVNS. Here the CDR3 reads CASSAASGANVLTF. DNA for the CDR3: TGTGCCAGCAGTGCGGCGTCTGGGGCCAACGTCCTGACTTTC.

This chain connects TRBV5-1 to TRBJ2-2; 8 nucleotides match TRBD1. V lost 5 bases, J lost 0 bases, and 3 bases stayed unmatched. CDR1 SGHRS and CDR2 YFSETQ come from the germline V gene. The CDR3 runs to 15 residues. Here the CDR3 reads CASSRDRSNTGELFF. CDR3 coding DNA: TGCGCCAGCAGTCGGGACAGGTCGAACACCGGGGAGCTGTTTTTT. Drawing the rest from reference TRBV5-1 and TRBJ2-2, the complete variable domain is KAGVTQTPRYLIKTRGQQVTLSCSPISGHRSVSWYQQTPGQGLQFLFEYFSETQRNKGNFPGRFSGRQFSNSRSEMNVSTLELGDSALYLCASSRDRSNTGELFFGEGSRLTVL.

The chain has TRBV4-2 and TRBJ2-1; D might be TRBD2 (5 bases). Germline values: CDR1 LGHNA, CDR2 YNFKEQ. V was trimmed by 4 bases and J by 0 bases, leaving 13 bases between them. CDR3 size: 16 residues. CDR3 region: CASSRVSSTSYNEQFF. CDR3 sequence (DNA): TGTGCCAGCAGCCGAGTATCTAGCACCTCCTACAATGAGCAGTTCTTC.

The rearrangement links TRBV30 to TRBJ1-1; 8 nucleotides line up with TRBD1. Germline V gives CDR1 GTSNPN, CDR2 SVGIG (reference sequence). The CDR3 is 14 residues long. Trimming removed 4 bases from V and 1 base from J; junction bases left unmatched: 5. The CDR3 DNA is TGTGCCTGGACCTACGGGACAGGGAACACTGAAGCTTTCTTT. It translates to CAWTYGTGNTEAFF.

The genes are TRBV3-1 (or the pseudogene TRBV3-2) and TRBJ1-1; no clear D. Trimming removed 2 bases at V and 2 bases at J, with 9 bases between. Looked up from germline, CDR1 is LGHDT and CDR2 is YNNKEL (reference sequence). This CDR3 contains 14 residues. The CDR3: CASSQYGSNTEAFF. As DNA, the CDR3 is TGTGCCAGCAGCCAATACGGGTCTAACACTGAAGCTTTCTTT.